Following are 31 T cell receptor beta chains from one sample sequenced in a study of immune cell composition in non-small cell lung cancer. Normal lung sampling was at least 3 cm from the tumour, as distant as possible. Clones were read by immunoSEQ multiplex PCR, and TCRdb kept only the in-frame ones, dropping some. Of about 2,000 clones detected, under 85% appear once; the ten largest clones hold roughly 23%. The sequenced sample was non-adjacent lung tissue. Source of these receptors: a human donor with non-small cell lung cancer.

The chain carries TRBV5-4 and TRBJ2-3; D perhaps matches TRBD2 (6 bases). Germline CDR1 is SGHNT and CDR2 is YYREEE (reference sequence). V lost 0 bases and J lost 4, with 9 bases in between. There are 14 residues in the CDR3. CDR3 coding DNA: TGTGCCAGCAGCTTGGCCGGAGGGTCAGATACGCAGTATTTT. This codes for CASSLAGGSDTQYF.

The J gene is TRBJ1-2, the V gene TRBV28; 8 bases align to TRBD1. Losses at the gene ends were 6 bases for V and 6 bases for J; bases not matched to a gene: 9. Germline lookup yields CDR1 MDHEN and CDR2 SYDVKM. CDR3 size: 14 residues. CDR3 sequence (DNA): TGTGCCAGCAGGAGCAACAGGGGGTGGGATGGCTACACCTTC. The encoded protein is CASRSNRGWDGYTF.

This chain connects TRBV20-1 to TRBJ1-1, with 8 bases that match TRBD1. Germline V gene sequence: CDR1 DFQATT, CDR2 SNEGSKA (reference sequence). J was trimmed by 10 bases and V by 7 bases; bases with no gene match: 5. The CDR3 sequence is 10 residues long. The CDR3 coding sequence is TGCAGTGTCAGGACAGGGAGAGCTTTCTTT. It is translated as CSVRTGRAFF.

This chain connects TRBV9 to TRBJ1-1, with 8 nucleotides matching TRBD1. The germline V gene has CDR1 SGDLS and CDR2 YYNGEE. This CDR3 region has 16 residues. The J segment lost 1 base and the V segment lost 2 bases, leaving 7 bases of the junction unmatched. The CDR3 nucleotides are TGTGCCAGCAGCGTGGGGGGCGGGACAGGGAACACTGAAGCTTTCTTT. Its protein is CASSVGGGTGNTEAFF.

The V and J genes are TRBV7-9 and TRBJ2-1; D is undetermined. The germline CDR1 and CDR2 sequences are SEHNR and FQNEAQ (reference sequence). The CDR3 contains 17 residues. Trimming shortened V by 3 bases and J by 2 bases, and 17 bases separated the two germline ends. CDR3 nucleotide sequence: TGTGCCAGCAGCTTTCAGGTTTCGCAGGCCGCCTACAATGAGCAGTTCTTC. Its protein is CASSFQVSQAAYNEQFF.

The chain has TRBV6-5 and TRBJ2-2; D ambiguous. Trimming stripped 6 bases from V and 3 bases from J, with 8 bases between. The germline V gene encodes CDR1 MNHEY and CDR2 SVGAGI. The CDR3 sequence is 13 residues long. CDR3 sequence reads: CASSREDTGELFF. DNA of the CDR3: TGTGCCAGCAGCCGCGAGGACACCGGGGAGCTGTTTTTT.

The J gene is TRBJ1-1, the V gene TRBV29-1; the D is unclear. From germline, CDR1 is SQVTM and CDR2 ANQGSEA. V lost 3 bases to trimming and J lost 1 base, with 3 bases between them. The CDR3 sequence is 11 residues long. DNA of the CDR3: TGCAGCGTTGACAGGAACACTGAAGCTTTCTTT. Amino acid sequence: CSVDRNTEAFF.

J is TRBJ1-2 and V is TRBV5-6; D is possibly TRBD1 (6 bases). CDR1 and CDR2 from the germline V gene are SGHDT and YYEEEE. V lost 4 bases to trimming and J lost 4 bases, with 17 bases between them. This CDR3 is 15 amino acids long. The chain's CDR3 is CASSTIGQNLYGYTF. The DNA of the CDR3 is TGTGCCAGCAGCACTATCGGACAGAACCTCTATGGCTACACCTTC.

V gene TRBV27 combines with J gene TRBJ1-5; D call uncertain. The V end was cut by 0 bases, the J end by 11 bases, with 14 bases between. CDR1 is MNHEY, CDR2 SMNVEV, per germline (reference sequence). There are 14 residues in the CDR3. The CDR3 DNA sequence: TGTGCCAGCAGTTTATCGATCCCTCCGAGAGCCCAGCATTTT. Encoded protein: CASSLSIPPRAQHF.

The chain couples TRBV7-2 to TRBJ2-5, with D tentatively TRBD1 (6 bases). The CDR3 totals 14 residues. Deletions cut 3 bases from V and 1 base from J, with 9 bases between. Per germline, CDR1 SGHTA and CDR2 FQGNSA. The CDR3 region is CASSFQQGQETQYF. For the CDR3, the DNA is TGTGCCAGCAGCTTCCAACAGGGCCAAGAGACCCAGTACTTC.

The chain employs TRBV4-1 and TRBJ1-3; TRBD1 agrees at 11 bases. V was clipped by 7 bases and J by 9 bases; unmatched bases: 5. This CDR3 has 13 amino acids. The germline V gene encodes CDR1 MGHRA and CDR2 YSYEKL. The CDR3 loop reads CASTHGTGGTIYF. CDR3 coding DNA: TGCGCCAGCACCCACGGGACAGGGGGCACCATATATTTT.

The chain joins TRBV19 to TRBJ2-7; 7 nucleotides line up with TRBD2. V was clipped by 8 bases and J by 7 bases; unmatched bases: 11. Germline CDR1 LNHDA, CDR2 SQIVND (reference sequence). The CDR3 extends over 13 amino acids. Here the CDR3 reads CASHPSGSDEQYF. Written as DNA, the CDR3 is TGTGCCAGTCACCCTAGCGGATCCGATGAGCAGTACTTC.

CDR3 protein: CASSFGLAGVNEQFF. CDR3 DNA sequence: TGTGCCAGCAGCTTCGGACTAGCGGGAGTGAATGAGCAGTTCTTC. V usage is TRBV5-4 and J usage is TRBJ2-1; 13 nucleotides line up with TRBD2. Germline CDR1 SGHNT, CDR2 YYREEE (reference sequence). The CDR3 is 15 amino acids. V trimming: 2 bases; J trimming: 7 bases; junction bases outside the gene matches: 3.

The rearrangement links TRBV6-6 to TRBJ1-5; D gene unclear. This CDR3 is built from 15 residues. Trimming removed 5 bases at V and 7 bases at J, with 18 bases between. Germline V gene sequence: CDR1 MNHNY, CDR2 SVGAGI (reference sequence). This CDR3 reads CASSDFEGREQPQHF. The DNA for the CDR3 is TGTGCCAGCAGTGACTTTGAGGGTAGGGAACAGCCCCAGCATTTT.

J is TRBJ1-5 and V is TRBV28, with 7 bases that match TRBD1. The CDR3 has 14 amino acids. Germline V gene lookup returns CDR1 MDHEN and CDR2 SYDVKM. V lost 2 bases to trimming and J lost 7 bases; unmatched junction nucleotides: 5. The CDR3 DNA reads as TGTGCCAGCAGTTTACACGGACAGGAACAGCCCCAGCATTTT. Amino acid sequence: CASSLHGQEQPQHF.

This clone has just one count. The chain is built from TRBV6-1 and TRBJ1-5, with TRBD1 matching 8 bases. The V gene's germline CDR1 is MNHNS and CDR2 SASEGT. The length of the CDR3 is 17 residues. The V segment lost 3 bases and the J segment 1 base; nucleotides outside the gene matches: 8. The CDR3 region is CASSEVTGGVSNQPQHF. Written as DNA, the CDR3 is TGTGCCAGCAGTGAGGTCACAGGGGGAGTAAGCAATCAGCCCCAGCATTTT.

The J gene is TRBJ2-7, the V gene TRBV2, with 8 bases lining up with TRBD2. Germline trimming cut 3 bases from V and 3 bases from J; bases unmatched to any gene: 7. The CDR3 sequence is 15 residues long. The germline V gene has CDR1 SNHLY and CDR2 FYNNEI. This chain's CDR3 is CASSERREDHYEQYF. CDR3 bases: TGTGCCAGCAGTGAGCGGCGGGAGGACCACTACGAGCAGTACTTC.

The chain employs TRBV10-3 and TRBJ2-5; tentative D call: TRBD1 (6 bases). The CDR3 extends over 16 amino acids. V lost 4 bases to trimming and J lost 2 bases, with 17 bases between them. Germline loops: CDR1 ENHRY, CDR2 SYGVKD. The chain's CDR3 is CAISGERITGQETQYF. The CDR3 coding sequence is TGTGCCATCAGTGGAGAGCGCATCACAGGGCAAGAGACCCAGTACTTC.

The V call is TRBV27, the J call TRBJ2-1; 8 positions match TRBD1. V trimming: 6 bases; J trimming: 6 bases; junction bases outside the gene matches: 4. CDR1 MNHEY and CDR2 SMNVEV come from the germline V gene (reference sequence). CDR3 length equals 13 residues. CDR3 region: CASRLGTGNEQFF. The CDR3 nucleotides are TGTGCCAGCAGGTTAGGGACAGGCAATGAGCAGTTCTTC.

The chain is built from TRBV7-2 and TRBJ2-1; 10 bases line up with TRBD2. Germline lookup yields CDR1 SGHTA and CDR2 FQGNSA. The CDR3 has 14 residues. Unmatched junction bases numbered 8, after V lost 5 bases and J lost 10 bases. The CDR3: CASSQREGPQEQFF. CDR3 coding DNA: TGTGCCAGCAGCCAGCGGGAGGGCCCCCAGGAGCAGTTCTTC.

The chain uses TRBV27 and TRBJ2-3, with a possible D match to TRBD2 (5 bases). The germline gives CDR1 MNHEY, CDR2 SMNVEV (reference sequence). CDR3 length equals 14 residues. The V and J ends lost 2 bases and 4 bases respectively, with 10 bases between them. The CDR3, as DNA: TGTGCCAGCAGTTTAGCAAGCGGATCAGATACGCAGTATTTT. Its protein is CASSLASGSDTQYF.

This clone was counted a few times. The chain carries TRBV5-5 and TRBJ2-7; the D is unclear. The germline V gene encodes CDR1 SGHKS and CDR2 YYEKEE (reference sequence). The V end was cut by 6 bases, the J end by 3 bases, with 16 bases between. This CDR3 has 14 residues. CDR3: CASIHRGSYYEQYF. CDR3 coding DNA: TGTGCCAGCATCCATCGAGGCAGTTACTACGAGCAGTACTTC.

The chain is built from TRBV19 and TRBJ2-2, with 8 nucleotides matching TRBD2. Looked up from germline, CDR1 is LNHDA and CDR2 is SQIVND (reference sequence). Losses at the gene ends were 4 bases for V and 0 bases for J; bases not matched to a gene: 4. The length of the CDR3 is 16 residues. The CDR3 loop is CASSRTSGANTGELFF. The CDR3 nucleotides read TGTGCCAGTAGTAGAACTAGCGGCGCGAACACCGGGGAGCTGTTTTTT.

This clone appeared once. V gene TRBV19 combines with J gene TRBJ2-7, with D unresolved. With 8 bases removed from V and 6 bases from J, the gap between germline ends came to 14 bases. The CDR3 totals 12 residues. CDR1 is LNHDA and CDR2 is SQIVND in the germline V gene (reference sequence). This CDR3 is CASLGPLGEQYF. CDR3 DNA: TGTGCCAGTTTGGGCCCCTTGGGCGAGCAGTACTTC.

This sequence joins TRBV6-5 and TRBJ2-2; perhaps TRBD1 as D (5 bases). From germline, CDR1 is MNHEY and CDR2 SVGAGI. This CDR3 is 12 amino acids long. V was shortened by 6 bases and J by 5 bases, with 7 bases between the two germline ends. The CDR3: CASRRGTGELFF. CDR3 coding DNA: TGTGCCAGCAGAAGGGGAACCGGGGAGCTGTTTTTT.

The chain uses TRBV29-1 and TRBJ2-2; TRBD1 matches at 7 bases. Germline V CDR1 and CDR2: SQVTM, ANQGSEA. J was trimmed by 2 bases and V by 6 bases; bases with no gene match: 6. The CDR3 totals 14 residues. The DNA for the CDR3 is TGCAGCGTGAGCCGGGACAGCAACACCGGGGAGCTGTTTTTT. This translates into CSVSRDSNTGELFF.

This sequence joins TRBV27 and TRBJ1-2; TRBD1 might be the D (6 bases). Trimming cost V 6 bases and J 4 bases, with 18 bases left between them. The CDR3 extends over 15 amino acids. Germline lookup yields CDR1 MNHEY and CDR2 SMNVEV (reference sequence). CDR3 sequence: CASRGGRGAVYGYTF. CDR3 nucleotide sequence: TGTGCCAGCAGGGGGGGACGGGGGGCCGTCTATGGCTACACCTTC.

This chain joins TRBV25-1 and TRBJ1-2; D might be TRBD1 (5 bases). Trimming shortened V by 0 bases and J by 5 bases, and 10 bases separated the two germline ends. The V gene's germline CDR1 is MGHDK and CDR2 SYGVNS. The CDR3 is made up of 14 amino acids. In DNA, the CDR3 is TGTGCCAGCAGTGAATATTCAGGGCGGTATGGCTACACCTTC. Its protein is CASSEYSGRYGYTF.

The CDR3 spells CASSLRSRDRVYGYTF. DNA of the CDR3: TGTGCCAGCAGCTTACGTTCCCGGGACAGGGTCTATGGCTACACCTTC. This chain links TRBV7-3 with TRBJ1-2; 9 bases are shared with TRBD1. Germline CDR1 SGHTA, CDR2 FQGTGA. V shed 2 bases, J shed 4 bases, and the junction held 8 bases outside the gene matches. The CDR3 has 16 residues.

This chain connects TRBV6-6 to TRBJ2-7; 10 nucleotides line up with TRBD1. J gave up 5 bases and V 5 bases, and 3 bases lay outside the gene matches. Per the germline V gene, CDR1 is MNHNY and CDR2 is SVGAGI (reference sequence). This CDR3 spans 13 amino acids. The CDR3 bases are TGTGCCAGCAGTGGGGACAGGGGCGACGAGCAGTACTTC. Its protein is CASSGDRGDEQYF.

The genes are TRBV28 and TRBJ2-1; D not resolved. The CDR3 is 14 amino acids. CDR1 and CDR2 from the germline V gene are MDHEN and SYDVKM. The V gene lost 6 bases and the J gene lost 5 bases, with 14 bases spanning the gap. CDR3 residues: CASRLPMANNEQFF. The CDR3 region has the DNA TGTGCCAGCAGACTACCCATGGCAAACAATGAGCAGTTCTTC.